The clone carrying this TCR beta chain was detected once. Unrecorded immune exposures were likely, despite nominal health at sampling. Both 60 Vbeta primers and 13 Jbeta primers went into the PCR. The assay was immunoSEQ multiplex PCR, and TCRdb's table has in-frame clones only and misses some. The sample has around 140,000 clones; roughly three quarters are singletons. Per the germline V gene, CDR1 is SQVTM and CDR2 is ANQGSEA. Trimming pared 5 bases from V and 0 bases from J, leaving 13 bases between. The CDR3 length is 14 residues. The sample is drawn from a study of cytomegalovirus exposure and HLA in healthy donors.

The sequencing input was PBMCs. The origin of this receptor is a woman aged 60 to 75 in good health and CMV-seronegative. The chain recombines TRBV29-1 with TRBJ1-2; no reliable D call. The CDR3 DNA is TGCAGCGTTAGATTGCAGGAATCTAACTATGGCTACACCTTC. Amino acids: CSVRLQESNYGYTF. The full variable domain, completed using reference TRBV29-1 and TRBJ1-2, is SAVISQKPSRDICQRGTSLTIQCQVDSQVTMMFWYRQQPGQSLTLIATANQGSEATYESGFVIDKFPISRPNLTFSTLTVSNMSPEDSSIYLCSVRLQESNYGYTFGSGTRLTVV.